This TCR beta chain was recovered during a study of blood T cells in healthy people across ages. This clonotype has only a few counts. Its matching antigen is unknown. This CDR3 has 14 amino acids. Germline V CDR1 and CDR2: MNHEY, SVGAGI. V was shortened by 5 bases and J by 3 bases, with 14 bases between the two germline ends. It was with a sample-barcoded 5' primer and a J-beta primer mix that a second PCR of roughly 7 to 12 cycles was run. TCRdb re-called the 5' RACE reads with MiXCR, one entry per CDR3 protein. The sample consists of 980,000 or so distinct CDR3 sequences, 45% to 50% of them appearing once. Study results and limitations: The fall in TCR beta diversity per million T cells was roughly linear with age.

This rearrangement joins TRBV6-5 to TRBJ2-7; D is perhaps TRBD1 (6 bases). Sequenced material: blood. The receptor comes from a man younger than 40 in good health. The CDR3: CASSTVGQHYEQYF. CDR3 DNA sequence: TGTGCCAGCAGTACCGTGGGACAACACTACGAGCAGTACTTC.